Following are 15 T cell receptor beta chains from one sample sequenced in a study of blood T cell repertoires in COVID-19. Method: immunoSEQ multiplex PCR; TCRdb's copy keeps in-frame clones and lacks some. Of around 250,000 clones in the sample, 91% were seen once. Material: PBMCs or T cells enriched from blood (not recorded which). Receptors were obtained from a human donor in a cohort exposed to, infected with or recovered from COVID-19 (not recorded which). The donor label of this sample is uncertain.

CDR3 protein: CASSDSVAGGAANTGELFF. In nucleotides, the CDR3 is TGTGCCAGCAGTGACTCAGTAGCGGGGGGCGCCGCGAACACCGGGGAGCTGTTTTTT. J is TRBJ2-2 and V is TRBV6-4; TRBD2 matches 10 bases. The germline V gene has CDR1 MRHNA and CDR2 SNTAGT. Unmatched junction bases numbered 7, after V lost 0 bases and J lost 0 bases. The CDR3 covers 19 residues.

The gene calls are TRBV11-2 and TRBJ1-3; D is unclear. Germline V gene sequence: CDR1 SGHAT, CDR2 FQNNGV. The CDR3 length is 14 residues. V shed 1 base and J shed 8 bases, with 12 bases lying between them. CDR3 in amino acids: CASSLVAGEDTIYF. In nucleotides, the CDR3 is TGTGCCAGCAGCTTAGTTGCAGGTGAAGACACCATATATTTT.

The V call is TRBV19, the J call TRBJ2-5, with 8 bases identical to TRBD2. Germline V gene data show CDR1 as LNHDA and CDR2 as SQIVND (reference sequence). After removal of 3 bases from V and 6 bases from J, the junction contained 9 bases not matched to a gene. CDR3 length: 15 residues. The CDR3 region has the DNA TGTGCCAGTAGTATCGCCAGCGGGGGTGGGAAGACCCAGTACTTC. This sequence encodes CASSIASGGGKTQYF.

The rearrangement uses TRBV6-5 and TRBJ2-7; 9 nucleotides align to TRBD1. Germline-derived CDR1 and CDR2 are MNHEY and SVGAGI. With V trimmed by 4 bases and J by 5 bases, 9 bases remained unmatched. The CDR3 totals 15 residues. Written as DNA, the CDR3 is TGTGCCAGCAGTTCGGCCGGACAGGGGTACCACGAGCAGTACTTC. This sequence encodes CASSSAGQGYHEQYF.

This chain joins TRBV29-1 and TRBJ1-5, with D maybe TRBD1 (6 bases). V lost 6 bases to trimming and J lost 7 bases, with 16 bases between them. Germline V gives CDR1 SQVTM, CDR2 ANQGSEA. This CDR3 contains 13 residues. The CDR3 is CSVAGGGGQPQHF. The CDR3 nucleotides are TGCAGCGTCGCAGGAGGGGGGGGCCAGCCCCAGCATTTT.

For the CDR3, the DNA is TGCGCCAGCAGCGCACGGGCAGGGGGCACTGAAGCTTTCTTT. Its translation: CASSARAGGTEAFF. The genes are TRBV5-1 and TRBJ1-1, with 7 nucleotides matching TRBD1. The CDR3 consists of 14 residues. V lost 4 bases to trimming and J lost 4 bases; unmatched junction nucleotides: 7. CDR1 SGHRS and CDR2 YFSETQ come from the germline V gene.

The chain has TRBV5-1 and TRBJ1-1, with D maybe TRBD1 (5 bases). Trimming removed 4 bases at V and 3 bases at J, with 16 bases between. Germline loops: CDR1 SGHRS, CDR2 YFSETQ. The CDR3 has 15 residues. DNA of the CDR3: TGCGCCAGCAGCCAACTTCAGGGTGGCGACACTGAAGCTTTCTTT. Residues: CASSQLQGGDTEAFF.

This clone has a single count. The rearrangement joins TRBV5-1 to TRBJ2-5; possible D gene TRBD1, 5 bases. CDR1 and CDR2 (germline): SGHRS, YFSETQ. V was pared by 1 base and J by 3 bases, with 10 bases between. This CDR3 has 14 amino acids. CDR3 residues: CASSLNSREETQYF. For the CDR3, the DNA is TGCGCCAGCAGCTTGAATTCCAGGGAAGAGACCCAGTACTTC.

This clone occurred once. The rearrangement uses TRBV6-5 and TRBJ1-1, with D possibly TRBD1 on 5 matching bases. Germline assignment: CDR1 MNHEY and CDR2 SVGAGI. Trimming shortened V by 4 bases and J by 1 base, and 16 bases separated the two germline ends. The CDR3 loop spans 16 amino acids. In DNA, the CDR3 is TGTGCCAGCAGTTCCCTGGGGGGTCGGGAGAACACTGAAGCTTTCTTT. This translates into CASSSLGGRENTEAFF.

The sample holds one count of this clone. V is TRBV7-9 and J is TRBJ1-2, with 9 nucleotides matching TRBD1. CDR1 and CDR2 (germline): SEHNR, FQNEAQ (reference sequence). CDR3 size: 14 residues. J was trimmed by 8 bases and V by 5 bases; bases with no gene match: 9. The chain's CDR3 is CASSVTDRGDGYTF. CDR3 sequence (DNA): TGTGCCAGCAGCGTTACGGACAGGGGAGACGGCTACACCTTC. The whole variable domain, filled in from reference TRBV7-9 and TRBJ1-2, reads DTGVSQNPRHKITKRGQNVTFRCDPISEHNRLYWYRQTLGQGPEFLTYFQNEAQLEKSRLLSDRFSAERPKGSFSTLEIQRTEQGDSAMYLCASSVTDRGDGYTFGSGTRLTVV.

The gene calls are TRBV3-1 (or the pseudogene TRBV3-2) and TRBJ1-5; D not resolved. Germline CDR1 reads LGHDT; CDR2 reads YNNKEL (reference sequence). The CDR3 has 15 amino acids. Trimming took off 0 bases at V and 6 bases at J, with 12 bases between the two ends. The CDR3 spells CASSQDSTILQPQHF. CDR3 nucleotides: TGTGCCAGCAGCCAAGATTCGACAATTCTTCAGCCCCAGCATTTT.

The V and J genes are TRBV21-1 and TRBJ1-3. TRBV21-1 is described as a pseudogene. The CDR3 is made up of 16 amino acids. CDR3 residues: CASSTPRGTPGNTIYF. CDR3 DNA: TGTGCCAGCAGCACCCCCAGAGGAACGCCTGGAAACACCATATATTTT.

This clone was recorded a few times. V gene TRBV30 combines with J gene TRBJ2-1; TRBD2 aligns across 12 bases. The V gene end was trimmed by 1 base and the J gene end by 15 bases; junction bases not matched to a gene: 4. Germline V gene sequence: CDR1 GTSNPN, CDR2 SVGIG (reference sequence). The CDR3 totals 12 residues. For the CDR3, the DNA is TGTGCCTGGAGTGAGGCTAGCGGGAGGGGGTTCTTC. It specifies CAWSEASGRGFF.

This clone has only one observation. The chain carries TRBV30 and TRBJ2-3; D gene unclear. V was clipped by 6 bases and J by 4 bases, with 11 bases between them. Germline V CDR1 and CDR2: GTSNPN, SVGIG (reference sequence). The CDR3 runs to 12 residues. The CDR3 is CACTDRADTQYF. CDR3 in DNA: TGTGCCTGTACTGACCGGGCAGATACGCAGTATTTT.

The chain has TRBV18 and TRBJ2-3, with TRBD2 as a possible D gene (6 bases). The CDR3 is 14 amino acids. Germline CDR1 reads KGHSH; CDR2 reads LQKENI. The germline V and J ends were trimmed by 3 bases and 4 bases, with 11 bases remaining between them. CDR3 in amino acids: CASSPGSEADTQYF. The CDR3 bases are TGTGCCAGCTCACCCGGGAGCGAGGCAGATACGCAGTATTTT.